These 18 T cell receptor beta chains were all obtained from the same sample, sequenced in a study of blood T cell repertoires in COVID-19. Assay: immunoSEQ multiplex PCR; the TCRdb copy retains only in-frame clones and omits some. The table records approximately 140,000 clones, around 76% of them present only once. Specimen: peripheral blood. The receptors shown here come from a man older than 75 with acute or convalescent COVID-19.

There are a few counts of this clone. V gene TRBV14 combines with J gene TRBJ1-2; D possibly corresponds to TRBD1 (5 bases). V lost 1 base to trimming and J lost 8 bases, with 20 bases between them. The CDR3 sequence is 16 residues long. CDR1 SGHDN and CDR2 FVKESK come from the germline V gene. CDR3 sequence: CASSQAPDISLGGYTF. CDR3 bases: TGTGCCAGCAGCCAAGCCCCGGACATTTCCCTGGGAGGCTACACCTTC.

The V call is TRBV1, the J call TRBJ2-1; the table's D call, TRBD2, has no DNA check behind it. TRBV1 is tagged as a pseudogene. The length of the CDR3 is 15 residues. CDR3 residues: CTSSDGTSGGDEQFF. The CDR3 DNA sequence: TGCACCAGCAGCGACGGGACTAGCGGGGGCGATGAGCAGTTCTTC.

The CDR3: CASSQARGTGDLSGNTIYF. The CDR3 DNA sequence: TGCGCCAGCAGCCAAGCCCGGGGGACAGGGGACCTCTCTGGAAACACCATATATTTT. V is TRBV4-1 and J is TRBJ1-3, with 10 bases that match TRBD1. CDR3 length: 19 amino acids. Germline CDR1 reads MGHRA; CDR2 reads YSYEKL. V was clipped by 1 base and J by 0 bases; unmatched bases: 9.

This clone was observed a handful of times. The chain has TRBV28 and TRBJ2-7, with D maybe TRBD1 (6 bases). CDR3 length equals 13 residues. Trimming pared 5 bases from V and 1 base from J, leaving 9 bases between. Germline V CDR1 and CDR2: MDHEN, SYDVKM. DNA for the CDR3: TGTGCCAGCAGTGGACAGAATTCCTACGAGCAGTACTTC. Its protein product is CASSGQNSYEQYF.

Comment on this clone: The same CDR3 also results from other DNA sequences found in this sample. The rearrangement joins TRBV5-1 to TRBJ2-5, with D hard to call. CDR1 and CDR2 from the germline V gene are SGHRS and YFSETQ. The CDR3 totals 12 residues. V was cut by 3 bases and J by 4 bases, with 7 bases left in between. In nucleotides, the CDR3 is TGCGCCAGCAGCTCTTCAGGAGAGACCCAGTACTTC. Its translation: CASSSSGETQYF.

This clone was counted at least ten times. The V and J genes are TRBV7-3 and TRBJ1-5; no clear D gene. CDR1 is SGHTA, CDR2 FQGTGA, per germline. CDR3 length: 15 amino acids. V was pared by 0 bases and J by 5 bases, with 11 bases between. The DNA of the CDR3 is TGTGCCAGCAGCTTAACTGGGCTGAGTGATCAGCCCCAGCATTTT. Its protein product is CASSLTGLSDQPQHF.

This rearrangement joins TRBV11-2 to TRBJ2-5; 10 bases fit TRBD1. Unmatched junction bases numbered 7, after V lost 5 bases and J lost 1 base. Germline V lookup: CDR1 SGHAT, CDR2 FQNNGV. The CDR3 runs to 16 residues. The CDR3 protein is CASSRRDRGLQETQYF. The CDR3 DNA follows: TGTGCCAGCAGCCGCCGGGACAGGGGCCTCCAAGAGACCCAGTACTTC.

The genes are TRBV18 and TRBJ2-1; 7 bases align to TRBD1. This CDR3 has 19 residues. After removal of 3 bases from V and 1 base from J, the junction contained 15 bases not matched to a gene. Germline CDR1 is KGHSH and CDR2 is LQKENI. The CDR3 reads CASSPLSIKRTGSYNEQFF. CDR3 in DNA: TGTGCCAGCTCACCTCTGTCGATAAAAAGGACAGGATCCTACAATGAGCAGTTCTTC.

The V gene is TRBV4-1, the J gene TRBJ2-1, with 12 bases lining up with TRBD2. Germline-derived CDR1 and CDR2 are MGHRA and YSYEKL. V lost 4 bases and J lost 2; bases outside the gene matches: 3. CDR3 size: 16 residues. DNA for the CDR3: TGCGCCAGCAGCCCCGGACTAGCGGGGACCTACAATGAGCAGTTCTTC. Translating it yields CASSPGLAGTYNEQFF.

The rearrangement uses TRBV3-1 (or the pseudogene TRBV3-2) and TRBJ2-1, with a tentative D call TRBD2 (6 bases). CDR1 is LGHDT, CDR2 YNNKEL, per germline (reference sequence). The germline V and J ends were trimmed by 4 bases and 7 bases, with 20 bases remaining between them. The CDR3 length is 16 residues. The CDR3 DNA reads as TGTGCCAGCAGCCCTTCGGGCGGGGTTTCGGGGAATGAGCAGTTCTTC. As protein: CASSPSGGVSGNEQFF.

This chain uses TRBV28 with TRBJ1-2, with 12 positions matching TRBD1. The CDR3 sequence is 14 residues long. V lost 10 bases and J lost 4; bases outside the gene matches: 7. CDR1 and CDR2 (germline): MDHEN, SYDVKM. CDR3 in DNA: TGTGCCACCAGGGACAGGGGGCTTAGCTATGGCTACACCTTC. Its protein product is CATRDRGLSYGYTF.

The chain joins TRBV5-4 to TRBJ2-2; D may be TRBD2 (5 bases). V was pared by 4 bases and J by 7 bases, with 14 bases between. This CDR3 has 14 residues. In germline, CDR1 is SGHNT, CDR2 YYREEE (reference sequence). The CDR3 loop is CASSPPGSVGELFF. CDR3 nucleotide sequence: TGTGCCAGCAGCCCCCCGGGGAGTGTCGGGGAGCTGTTTTTT. Variable domain in full (rest from reference TRBV5-4 and TRBJ2-2): ETGVTQSPTHLIKTRGQQVTLRCSSQSGHNTVSWYQQALGQGPQFIFQYYREEENGRGNFPPRFSGLQFPNYSSELNVNALELDDSALYLCASSPPGSVGELFFGEGSRLTVL.

The V and J genes are TRBV4-1 and TRBJ2-5, with D possibly being TRBD2 (7 bases). Trimming left V 7 bases short and J 5 bases short, with 17 bases between. This CDR3 is 14 amino acids long. The germline CDR1 and CDR2 sequences are MGHRA and YSYEKL. In nucleotides, the CDR3 is TGCGCCAGCAAAAGGGGGGGGCTTGGGGAGACCCAGTACTTC. It specifies CASKRGGLGETQYF.

The DNA for the CDR3 is TGTGCCAGCAGTTCCTTAGACTCGAACACTGAAGCTTTCTTT. Its translation is CASSSLDSNTEAFF. This chain links TRBV7-9 with TRBJ1-1; no definite D call. This CDR3 is built from 14 residues. Germline CDR1 and CDR2: SEHNR and FQNEAQ (reference sequence). V shed 6 bases and J shed 1 base, with 12 bases lying between them. Full variable domain (missing parts from reference TRBV7-9 and TRBJ1-1): DTGVSQNPRHKITKRGQNVTFRCDPISEHNRLYWYRQTLGQGPEFLTYFQNEAQLEKSRLLSDRFSAERPKGSFSTLEIQRTEQGDSAMYLCASSSLDSNTEAFFGQGTRLTVV.

This sequence joins TRBV5-1 and TRBJ2-5; tentatively, D is TRBD2 (7 bases). The length of the CDR3 is 14 residues. Germline V gene data show CDR1 as SGHRS and CDR2 as YFSETQ. Trimming removed 4 bases from V and 5 bases from J, with 15 bases in between. The DNA for the CDR3 is TGCGCCAGCAGCCAGGAGGGGGGGGCTGAGACCCAGTACTTC. Its protein is CASSQEGGAETQYF.

This chain links TRBV5-6 with TRBJ2-5; D gene uncertain. Germline-derived CDR1 and CDR2 are SGHDT and YYEEEE. The CDR3 has 13 residues. V lost 2 bases to trimming and J lost 1 base, with 6 bases between them. The CDR3 DNA is TGTGCCAGCAGCTTCGACTCCCAAGAGACCCAGTACTTC. Translation: CASSFDSQETQYF.

This clone was observed a handful of times. V is TRBV30 and J is TRBJ2-7; D is possibly TRBD1 (6 bases). CDR3 size: 15 residues. V was clipped by 0 bases and J by 1 base, with 13 bases between them. CDR1 and CDR2 (germline): GTSNPN, SVGIG (reference sequence). The CDR3 sequence: CAWSVRDTLSYEQYF. In DNA, the CDR3 is TGTGCCTGGAGTGTGAGGGACACACTTTCCTACGAGCAGTACTTC.

The chain recombines TRBV2 with TRBJ1-2; TRBD1 might be the D (5 bases). Germline V lookup: CDR1 SNHLY, CDR2 FYNNEI. V dropped 3 bases and J dropped 8 bases, with 13 bases sitting between them. This CDR3 contains 13 residues. The CDR3 protein is CASSEGGSYGYTF. The CDR3 DNA follows: TGTGCCAGCAGTGAGGGGGGTAGCTACGGCTACACCTTC.